Presented here are 5 T cell receptor beta chains from one specimen sequenced in a study of cytomegalovirus exposure and HLA in healthy donors. The PCR was carried out with 60 Vbeta primers and 13 Jbeta primers. The assay was immunoSEQ multiplex PCR, and TCRdb's table has in-frame clones only and misses some. The data contain around 120,000 clones, approximately 75% of them singletons. Material: PBMCs. The receptors shown here come from a woman in her 40s in good health and CMV-seropositive.

The chain links TRBV6-5 to TRBJ1-6; 9 bases are a match to TRBD1. The junction had 7 bases not matched to a gene; V was cut back by 4 bases and J by 9 bases. Looked up from germline, CDR1 is MNHEY and CDR2 is SVGAGI. The CDR3 spans 15 residues. CDR3 in DNA: TGTGCCAGCAGTTTCGAGACAGGGGGTGGTTCACCCCTCCACTTT. This encodes CASSFETGGGSPLHF.

This chain connects TRBV6-1 to TRBJ2-3; D is possibly TRBD2 (6 bases). The V and J ends lost 0 bases and 2 bases respectively, with 9 bases between them. CDR1 and CDR2 from the germline V gene are MNHNS and SASEGT. The CDR3 has 15 amino acids. CDR3 in DNA: TGTGCCAGCAGTGAAGCGGGAGGCCTCACAGATACGCAGTATTTT. Protein product: CASSEAGGLTDTQYF.

The rearrangement joins TRBV6-1 to TRBJ1-2; D unresolved. Germline CDR1 is MNHNS and CDR2 is SASEGT. There are 12 residues in the CDR3. V lost 1 base, J lost 7 bases, and 7 bases lay in between. The CDR3 region has the DNA TGTGCCAGCAGTGAAGAAGGGAGTGGCTACACCTTC. Its protein product is CASSEEGSGYTF.

The chain has TRBV6-4 and TRBJ1-1; D is possibly TRBD1 (6 bases). This CDR3 region has 13 residues. Germline CDR1 is MRHNA and CDR2 is SNTAGT. Trimming took 3 bases from V and 5 from J, leaving 10 bases between them. Here the CDR3 DNA reads TGTGCCAGCAGTGAGAACAGGGATACTGAAGCTTTCTTT. This sequence encodes CASSENRDTEAFF.

A single count supports this clone. The V call is TRBV29-1, the J call TRBJ2-1, with D maybe TRBD2 (5 bases). V lost 2 bases and J lost 4, with 12 bases in between. The length of the CDR3 is 14 residues. Germline values: CDR1 SQVTM, CDR2 ANQGSEA. CDR3 in DNA: TGCAGCGTTGAACCGGAGGCTTCGTACAATGAGCAGTTCTTC. It translates to CSVEPEASYNEQFF.